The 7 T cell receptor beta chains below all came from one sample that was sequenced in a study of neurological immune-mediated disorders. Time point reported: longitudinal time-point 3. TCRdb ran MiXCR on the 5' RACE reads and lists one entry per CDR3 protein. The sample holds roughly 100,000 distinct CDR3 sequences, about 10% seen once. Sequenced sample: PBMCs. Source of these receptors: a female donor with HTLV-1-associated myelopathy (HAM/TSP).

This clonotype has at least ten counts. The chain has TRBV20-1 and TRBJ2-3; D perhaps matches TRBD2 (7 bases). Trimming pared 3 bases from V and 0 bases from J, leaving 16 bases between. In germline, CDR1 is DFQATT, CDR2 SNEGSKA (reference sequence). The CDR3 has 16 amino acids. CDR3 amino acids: CSASRGGGASTDTQYF. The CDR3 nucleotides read TGCAGTGCTAGCCGGGGTGGGGGGGCTAGCACAGATACGCAGTATTTT.

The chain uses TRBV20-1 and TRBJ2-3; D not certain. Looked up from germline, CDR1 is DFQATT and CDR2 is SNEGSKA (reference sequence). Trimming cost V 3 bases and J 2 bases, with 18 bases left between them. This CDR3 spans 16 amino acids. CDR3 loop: CSASLRQSISTDTQYF. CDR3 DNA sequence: TGCAGTGCTAGTCTCAGACAATCCATTTCCACAGATACGCAGTATTTT.

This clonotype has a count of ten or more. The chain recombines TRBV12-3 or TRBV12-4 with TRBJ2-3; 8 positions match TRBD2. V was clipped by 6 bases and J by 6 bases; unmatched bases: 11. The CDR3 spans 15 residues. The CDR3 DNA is TGTGCCAGCAGCTTAAGGCGGGGGGCGGCGGATACGCAGTATTTT. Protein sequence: CASSLRRGAADTQYF.

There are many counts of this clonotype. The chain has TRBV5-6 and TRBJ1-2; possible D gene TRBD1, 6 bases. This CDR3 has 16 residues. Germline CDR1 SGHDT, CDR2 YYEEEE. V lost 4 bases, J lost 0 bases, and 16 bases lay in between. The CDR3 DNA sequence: TGTGCCAGCAGCCTGCGGACAGACCAAGCTAACTATGGCTACACCTTC. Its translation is CASSLRTDQANYGYTF.

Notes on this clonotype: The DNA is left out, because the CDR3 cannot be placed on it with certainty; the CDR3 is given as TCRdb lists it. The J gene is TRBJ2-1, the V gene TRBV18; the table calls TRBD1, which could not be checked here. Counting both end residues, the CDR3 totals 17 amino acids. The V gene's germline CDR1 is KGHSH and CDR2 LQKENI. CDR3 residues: CASSPLFGPGPLNEQFF.

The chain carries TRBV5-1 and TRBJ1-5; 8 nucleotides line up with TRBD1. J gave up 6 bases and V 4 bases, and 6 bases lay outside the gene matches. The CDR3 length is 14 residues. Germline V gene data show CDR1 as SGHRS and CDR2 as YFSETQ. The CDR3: CASSHGQGGQPQHF. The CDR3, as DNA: TGCGCCAGCAGCCACGGACAGGGAGGTCAGCCCCAGCATTTT.

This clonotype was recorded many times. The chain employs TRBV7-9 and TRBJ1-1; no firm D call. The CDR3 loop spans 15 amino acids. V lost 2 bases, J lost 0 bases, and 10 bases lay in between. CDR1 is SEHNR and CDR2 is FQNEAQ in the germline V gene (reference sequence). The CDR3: CASSLLTTMNTEAFF. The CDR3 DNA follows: TGTGCCAGCAGCTTATTGACGACGATGAACACTGAAGCTTTCTTT.